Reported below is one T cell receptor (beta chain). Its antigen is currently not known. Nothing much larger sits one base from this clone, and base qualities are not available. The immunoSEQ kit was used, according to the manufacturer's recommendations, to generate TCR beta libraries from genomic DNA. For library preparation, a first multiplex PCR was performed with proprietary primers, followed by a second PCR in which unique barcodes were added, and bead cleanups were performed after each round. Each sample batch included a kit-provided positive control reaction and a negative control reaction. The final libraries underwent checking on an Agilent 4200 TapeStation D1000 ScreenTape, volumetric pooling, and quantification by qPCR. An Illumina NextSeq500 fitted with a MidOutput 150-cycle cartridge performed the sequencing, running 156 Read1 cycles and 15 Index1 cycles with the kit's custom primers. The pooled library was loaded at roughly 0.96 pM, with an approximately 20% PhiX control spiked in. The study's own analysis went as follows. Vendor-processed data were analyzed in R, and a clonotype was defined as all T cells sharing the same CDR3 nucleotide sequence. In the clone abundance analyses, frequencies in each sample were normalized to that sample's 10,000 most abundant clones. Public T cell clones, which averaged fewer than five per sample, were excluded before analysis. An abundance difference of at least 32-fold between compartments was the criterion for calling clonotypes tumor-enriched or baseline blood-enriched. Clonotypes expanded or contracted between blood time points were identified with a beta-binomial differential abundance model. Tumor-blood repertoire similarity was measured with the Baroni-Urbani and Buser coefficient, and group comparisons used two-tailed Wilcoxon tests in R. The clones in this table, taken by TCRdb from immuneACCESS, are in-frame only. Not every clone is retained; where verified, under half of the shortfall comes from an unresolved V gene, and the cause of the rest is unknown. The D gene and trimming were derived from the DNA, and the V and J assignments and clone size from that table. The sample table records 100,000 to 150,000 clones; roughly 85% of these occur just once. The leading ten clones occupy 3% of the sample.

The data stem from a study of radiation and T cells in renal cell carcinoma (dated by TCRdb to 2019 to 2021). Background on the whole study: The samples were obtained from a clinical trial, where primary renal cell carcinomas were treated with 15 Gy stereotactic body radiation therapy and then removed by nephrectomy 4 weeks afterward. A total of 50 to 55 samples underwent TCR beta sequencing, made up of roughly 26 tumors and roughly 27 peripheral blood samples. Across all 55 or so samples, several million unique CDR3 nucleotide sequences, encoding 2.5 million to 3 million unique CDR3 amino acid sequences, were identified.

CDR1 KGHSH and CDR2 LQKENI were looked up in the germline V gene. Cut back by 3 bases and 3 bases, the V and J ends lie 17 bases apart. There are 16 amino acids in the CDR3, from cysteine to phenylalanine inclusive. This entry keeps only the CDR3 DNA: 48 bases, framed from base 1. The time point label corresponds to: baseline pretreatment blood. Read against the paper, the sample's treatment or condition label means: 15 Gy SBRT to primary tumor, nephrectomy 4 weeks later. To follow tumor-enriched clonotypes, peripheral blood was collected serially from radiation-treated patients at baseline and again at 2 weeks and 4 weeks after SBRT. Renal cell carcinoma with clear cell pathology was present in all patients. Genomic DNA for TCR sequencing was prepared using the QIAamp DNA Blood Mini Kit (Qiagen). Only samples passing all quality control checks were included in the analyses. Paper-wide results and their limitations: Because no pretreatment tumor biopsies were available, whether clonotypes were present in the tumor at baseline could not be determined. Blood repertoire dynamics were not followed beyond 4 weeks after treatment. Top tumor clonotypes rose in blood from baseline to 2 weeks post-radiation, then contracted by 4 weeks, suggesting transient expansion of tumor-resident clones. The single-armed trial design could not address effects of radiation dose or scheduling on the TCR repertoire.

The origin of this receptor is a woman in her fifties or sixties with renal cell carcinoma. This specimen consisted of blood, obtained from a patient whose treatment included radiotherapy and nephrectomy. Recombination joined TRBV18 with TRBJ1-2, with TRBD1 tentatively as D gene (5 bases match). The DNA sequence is TGTGCCAGCTCACCTCAACAGGCACTCGGAGACTATGGCTACACCTTC. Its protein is CASSPQQALGDYGYTF.